The 21 T cell receptor beta chains below were found in one sample sequenced in a study of blood T cell repertoires in COVID-19. Some clones are missing from TCRdb's copy, which holds only in-frame ones; the method was immunoSEQ multiplex PCR. The sample yields some 360,000 clones, about 87% seen once. Sequenced sample: peripheral blood. The origin of the receptors is a woman in her sixties or seventies with COVID-19, enrolled during active disease.

The chain employs TRBV27 and TRBJ2-1; TRBD2 matches 11 bases. Germline V lookup: CDR1 MNHEY, CDR2 SMNVEV (reference sequence). The ends lost 5 bases at V and 8 bases at J; junction bases unmatched: 8. The CDR3 has 15 amino acids. The CDR3 DNA reads TGTGCCAGCAGTCTAGCGGGGGGACCTAAAGATGAGCAGTTCTTC. Translated, it gives CASSLAGGPKDEQFF.

The V call is TRBV4-1, the J call TRBJ1-1; D uncertain. From germline, CDR1 is MGHRA and CDR2 YSYEKL. The CDR3 is 13 residues long. V shed 0 bases and J shed 7 bases, with 9 bases lying between them. This CDR3 reads CASSQDELREAFF. The CDR3 nucleotides read TGCGCCAGCAGCCAAGATGAACTACGTGAAGCTTTCTTT.

This chain joins TRBV21-1 and TRBJ2-1; TRBD2 reflects the table's D call only, with no check against the DNA. TRBV21-1 is an annotated pseudogene. This CDR3 is 18 amino acids long. The CDR3 DNA reads as TGTGCCAGCATGGCCTCCGGCCTGTCTAGGCCCTCAAAGGATGAGCAGTTCTTC. It yields the protein CASMASGLSRPSKDEQFF.

CDR3 DNA: TGTGCCAGCAGCTTGTATCCGAGGAGCAATCAGCCCCAGCATTTT. Protein: CASSLYPRSNQPQHF. V is TRBV5-6 and J is TRBJ1-5; D is unresolved. Per the germline V gene, CDR1 is SGHDT and CDR2 is YYEEEE. V was shortened by 1 base and J by 1 base, with 9 bases between the two germline ends. The length of the CDR3 is 15 residues.

This clone appeared many times. The genes are TRBV19 and TRBJ1-1; TRBD1 agrees at 10 bases. The CDR3 is made up of 15 amino acids. Trimming took 4 bases from V and 1 from J; bases not matched to a gene: 3. CDR1 and CDR2 (germline): LNHDA, SQIVND (reference sequence). The DNA of the CDR3 is TGTGCCAGTAGTAGGCGACAGGGGGCGAACACTGAAGCTTTCTTT. This codes for CASSRRQGANTEAFF.

This clone occurred a few times. The CDR3 sequence is CASSQEGGDYGYTF. Written as DNA, the CDR3 is TGTGCCAGCAGCCAAGAAGGAGGGGACTATGGCTACACCTTC. This sequence joins TRBV3-1 (or the pseudogene TRBV3-2) and TRBJ1-2; D might be TRBD1 (5 bases). The V end was cut by 0 bases, the J end by 3 bases, with 8 bases between. This CDR3 is 14 amino acids long. CDR1 is LGHDT and CDR2 is YNNKEL in the germline V gene (reference sequence).

The V and J genes are TRBV7-2 and TRBJ2-3; D might be TRBD2 (7 bases). Germline assignment: CDR1 SGHTA and CDR2 FQGNSA. V was shortened by 0 bases and J by 4 bases, with 11 bases between the two germline ends. The CDR3 is made up of 15 amino acids. The CDR3 is CASSLAGGPADTQYF. The CDR3, as DNA: TGTGCCAGCAGCTTAGCGGGGGGGCCGGCAGATACGCAGTATTTT.

This chain links TRBV29-1 with TRBJ2-2; the match to TRBD2 covers 12 bases. CDR3 length: 16 amino acids. With 1 base clipped from V and 5 bases from J, the junction kept 5 bases outside the gene matches. CDR1 is SQVTM and CDR2 is ANQGSEA in the germline V gene. The CDR3 nucleotides read TGCAGCGTTGAAGCTTTTCTAGCGGGGGGGACCGGGGAGCTGTTTTTT. Translation: CSVEAFLAGGTGELFF.

The chain recombines TRBV28 with TRBJ1-3, with TRBD1 as a possible D gene (5 bases). There are 17 residues in the CDR3. Between the trimmed V and J ends, which lost 5 bases and 0 bases, there was a span of 17 bases. The germline V gene encodes CDR1 MDHEN and CDR2 SYDVKM. CDR3 nucleotides: TGTGCCAGCAGTCCCGGCGGGGCCGCGAGCTCTGGAAACACCATATATTTT. This sequence encodes CASSPGGAASSGNTIYF.

J is TRBJ1-1 and V is TRBV6-5; the match to TRBD1 covers 7 bases. The CDR3 loop spans 14 amino acids. Per germline, CDR1 MNHEY and CDR2 SVGAGI. The ends lost 6 bases at V and 1 base at J; junction bases unmatched: 5. CDR3: CASREGQKNTEAFF. The CDR3 bases are TGTGCCAGCAGGGAGGGACAGAAGAACACTGAAGCTTTCTTT.

The chain couples TRBV7-2 to TRBJ1-1; possible D gene TRBD1, 6 bases. Germline CDR1 and CDR2: SGHTA and FQGNSA. This CDR3 region has 13 residues. V was cut by 3 bases and J by 1 base, with 6 bases left in between. The CDR3 here is CASSLTGNTEAFF. The DNA for the CDR3 is TGTGCCAGCAGCTTGACAGGGAACACTGAAGCTTTCTTT.

The chain uses TRBV3-1 (or the pseudogene TRBV3-2) and TRBJ1-1; D remains unclear. Germline V gene data show CDR1 as LGHDT and CDR2 as YNNKEL (reference sequence). The V end lost 1 base, the J end lost 3 bases, and 6 bases lay between the germline ends. The CDR3 covers 13 residues. The CDR3 bases are TGTGCCAGCAGCCAAGGGCAGTACACTGAAGCTTTCTTT. Translation gives CASSQGQYTEAFF.

The J gene is TRBJ1-3, the V gene TRBV2; tentatively, D is TRBD1 (5 bases). The CDR3 totals 15 residues. V was pared by 7 bases and J by 7 bases, with 20 bases between. Germline V CDR1 and CDR2: SNHLY, FYNNEI. The CDR3 region is CASTNQGIGSNTIYF. In DNA form, the CDR3 reads TGTGCCAGCACAAATCAGGGAATCGGCTCTAACACCATATATTTT.

DNA for the CDR3: TGTGCCAGCTCACGGACAGGGTCGGGACCCTACGAGCAGTACTTC. As protein: CASSRTGSGPYEQYF. The chain joins TRBV18 to TRBJ2-7; TRBD1 matches 8 bases. Trimming took 4 bases from V and 2 from J; bases not matched to a gene: 7. Germline V gene lookup returns CDR1 KGHSH and CDR2 LQKENI. CDR3 length: 15 amino acids.

The chain employs TRBV2 and TRBJ1-2, with D hard to call. The V end lost 6 bases, the J end lost 1 base, and 12 bases lay between the germline ends. The CDR3 has 14 amino acids. CDR1 and CDR2 (germline): SNHLY, FYNNEI. The CDR3 is CASRRGLDNYGYTF. The CDR3 DNA reads TGTGCCAGCAGGCGAGGTTTGGATAACTATGGCTACACCTTC.

This sequence joins TRBV19 and TRBJ1-2, with TRBD1 identical over 9 bases. The CDR3 has 14 amino acids. Germline CDR1 is LNHDA and CDR2 is SQIVND (reference sequence). The ends lost 4 bases at V and 8 bases at J; junction bases unmatched: 8. The CDR3 DNA follows: TGTGCCAGTAGTAGGGGGGGACAGGGACACGGCTACACCTTC. As protein: CASSRGGQGHGYTF.

This rearrangement joins TRBV7-3 to TRBJ2-7; TRBD1 matches at 9 bases. Germline lookup yields CDR1 SGHTA and CDR2 FQGTGA. CDR3 length: 15 amino acids. The junction had 3 bases not matched to a gene; V was cut back by 1 base and J by 2 bases. In DNA, the CDR3 is TGTGCCAGCAGCTTAAGGGGACAGGGCGCCTACGAGCAGTACTTC. It specifies CASSLRGQGAYEQYF.

The chain couples TRBV5-1 to TRBJ2-4; a weak D match, TRBD2 (5 bases). V lost 0 bases and J lost 6, with 7 bases in between. CDR1 SGHRS and CDR2 YFSETQ come from the germline V gene. This CDR3 is built from 13 residues. The CDR3 DNA reads TGCGCCAGCAGCTTGGGAGAGGGAAACATTCAGTACTTC. Protein: CASSLGEGNIQYF.

This sequence joins TRBV3-1 (or the pseudogene TRBV3-2) and TRBJ1-5, with TRBD1 as a possible D gene (5 bases). V was clipped by 3 bases and J by 6 bases, with 9 bases between them. The CDR3 has 13 amino acids. Germline CDR1 and CDR2: LGHDT and YNNKEL (reference sequence). CDR3 protein: CASSHATVQPQHF. CDR3 in DNA: TGTGCCAGCAGCCACGCGACAGTTCAGCCCCAGCATTTT.

The chain couples TRBV6-5 to TRBJ2-7, with 9 bases matching TRBD1. This CDR3 has 13 residues. V lost 8 bases and J lost 4; bases outside the gene matches: 6. Germline CDR1 is MNHEY and CDR2 is SVGAGI. The CDR3 is CASDHRGLYEQYF. For the CDR3, the DNA is TGTGCCAGCGATCACAGGGGGCTGTACGAGCAGTACTTC.

The genes are TRBV28 and TRBJ2-1, with 9 bases aligning to TRBD2. Unmatched junction bases numbered 10, after V lost 6 bases and J lost 7 bases. Germline CDR1 is MDHEN and CDR2 is SYDVKM. The CDR3 totals 15 residues. The CDR3 protein is CASRFSGGSSNEQFF. In DNA form, the CDR3 reads TGTGCCAGCAGATTTAGCGGGGGCTCCTCGAATGAGCAGTTCTTC.